This T cell receptor beta chain is drawn from a study of cytomegalovirus exposure and HLA in healthy donors. Germline V lookup: CDR1 SGHTA, CDR2 FQGTGA. V lost 0 bases to trimming and J lost 4 bases; unmatched junction nucleotides: 2. The CDR3 is made up of 17 amino acids. Sequencing was performed with immunoSEQ multiplex PCR; in TCRdb, only in-frame clones are kept and a portion is missing. The sample yields roughly 250,000 clones, roughly 90% seen once. This clone has a single count. What was sequenced was PBMCs. The receptor's source is a woman between 18 and 29 years old in good health and CMV-seronegative. V usage is TRBV7-3 and J usage is TRBJ2-1; TRBD2 aligns across 14 bases. CDR3 in DNA: TGTGCCAGCAGCTTAACCGGACTAGCGGGGGGATACAATGAGCAGTTCTTC. Its translation: CASSLTGLAGGYNEQFF.